This T cell receptor (beta chain) derives from a study of blood T cell repertoires in COVID-19. Across the whole study: COVID-19 samples, acute and convalescent, were from the United States, Italy and Spain. In each case, the material was cDNA or gDNA derived from T cells, B-cell-depleted T cells, or PBMCs.

Original processing notes: Amplification of reference gene primers provided the estimated nucleated cell counts. The method was immunoSEQ multiplex PCR; TCRdb's version includes in-frame clones alone and lacks a portion of them. V and J calls and clone size follow that table, whereas D and trimming were derived from the DNA. The profile shows approximately 76,000 clones, approximately 90% of them singletons. V was shortened by 1 base and J by 5 bases, with 18 bases between the two germline ends. This CDR3 contains 16 residues. Per germline, CDR1 SGHTA and CDR2 FQGNSA. The TCR comes from a human donor in a cohort sampled during active COVID-19. Sequencing input: peripheral blood. V is TRBV7-2 and J is TRBJ2-7, with D possibly being TRBD1 (5 bases). CDR3 bases: TGTGCCAGCAGCTTAGGGCCACAGGTGGGTCCCAACGAGCAGTACTTC. It encodes CASSLGPQVGPNEQYF.